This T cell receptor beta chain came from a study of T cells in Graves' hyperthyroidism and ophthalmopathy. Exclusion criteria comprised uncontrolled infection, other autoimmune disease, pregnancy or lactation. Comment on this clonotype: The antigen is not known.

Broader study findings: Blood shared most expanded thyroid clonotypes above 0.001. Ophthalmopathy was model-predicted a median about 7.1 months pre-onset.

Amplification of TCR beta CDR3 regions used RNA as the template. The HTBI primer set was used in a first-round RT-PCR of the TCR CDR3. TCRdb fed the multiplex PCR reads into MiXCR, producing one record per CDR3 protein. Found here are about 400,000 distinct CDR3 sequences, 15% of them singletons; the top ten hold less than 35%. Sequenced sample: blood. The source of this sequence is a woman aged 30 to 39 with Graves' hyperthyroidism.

In DNA, the CDR3 is TGTGCCAGCAGCCAAGATCTATCTCGCGCGGCTTTCTTT. This encodes CASSQDLSRAAFF. The chain recombines TRBV3-1 with TRBJ1-1; no clear D. The germline CDR1 and CDR2 sequences are LGHDT and YNNKEL (reference sequence). Trimming took 0 bases from V and 11 from J, leaving 13 bases between them. The CDR3 loop spans 13 amino acids. Together with reference TRBV3-1 and TRBJ1-1, the CDR3 gives the full variable domain: DTAVSQTPKYLVTQMGNDKSIKCEQNLGHDTMYWYKQDSKKFLKIMFSYNNKELIINETVPNRFSPKSPDKAHLNLHINSLELGDSAVYFCASSQDLSRAAFFGQGTRLTVV.